Listed below are T cell receptor beta chains from one sample, sequenced in a study of siplizumab effects on memory and regulatory T cells. Profiling relied on immunoSEQ multiplex PCR, and the TCRdb table lists in-frame clones only, not all of them. The sample has around 94,000 clones, approximately 90% seen once; the top ten hold about 1.1%. The sample consisted of CD4+ T cells sorted from blood. Receptors originate from a human donor in good health. The conserved cysteine and the conserved F or W are not part of the CDR3 here.

v_call: TRBV7-8
j_call: TRBJ1-1
cdr3_aa: ASIPSGLPTAEAF

v_call: TRBV27
j_call: TRBJ2-2
cdr3_aa: ASSLGLGVTGELF

v_call: TRBV28
j_call: TRBJ2-3
cdr3_aa: ASSLGGNRDTQY

v_call: TRBV25-1
j_call: TRBJ1-5
cdr3_aa: ASSTTGRTQPQH

v_call: TRBV28
j_call: TRBJ2-7
cdr3_aa: ASSLWTGSRAYEQY

v_call: TRBV18
j_call: TRBJ2-7
cdr3_aa: ASSPIYLAGDEGEQY

v_call: TRBV7-3
j_call: TRBJ2-3
cdr3_aa: ASSLGGASTDTQY

v_call: TRBV7-8
j_call: TRBJ2-1
cdr3_aa: ASRTTLLAGLHNEQF

v_call: TRBV4-2
j_call: TRBJ2-2
cdr3_aa: ASSQSPEELYLLAGELF

v_call: TRBV11-3
j_call: TRBJ2-5
cdr3_aa: ASSRGLGETQY

v_call: TRBV10-3
j_call: TRBJ2-5
cdr3_aa: AITPSGNFQETQY

v_call: TRBV28
j_call: TRBJ1-2
cdr3_aa: ASSLQEDRGYT

v_call: TRBV2
j_call: TRBJ2-3
cdr3_aa: ASTPGQGVDTQY

v_call: TRBV7-2
j_call: TRBJ1-5
cdr3_aa: ASSFRSSSNQPQH

v_call: TRBV18
j_call: TRBJ2-7
cdr3_aa: ASSPRAGTETYEQY

v_call: TRBV30
j_call: TRBJ2-5
cdr3_aa: ACTYSQETQY

v_call: TRBV20-1
j_call: TRBJ2-5
cdr3_aa: SARVRETQY

v_call: TRBV4-1
j_call: TRBJ2-5
cdr3_aa: ASSQDAKPRQETQY

v_call: TRBV12-2
j_call: TRBJ2-3
cdr3_aa: ASRLELANLTDTQY

v_call: TRBV25-1
j_call: TRBJ2-2
cdr3_aa: ASHSDRGLNTGELF

v_call: TRBV27
j_call: TRBJ2-6
cdr3_aa: ASSFAGSGVLT

v_call: TRBV7-2
j_call: TRBJ1-2
cdr3_aa: ASTPSIGAVGYGYT

v_call: TRBV7-2
j_call: TRBJ2-1
cdr3_aa: ASSLFARGVAGGVEQF

v_call: TRBV7-9
j_call: TRBJ2-6
cdr3_aa: ASSLSGGARANVLT

v_call: TRBV2
j_call: TRBJ2-7
cdr3_aa: ASSVPPEASEQY

v_call: TRBV5-1
j_call: TRBJ1-1
cdr3_aa: ASSLATTNTEAF

v_call: TRBV28
j_call: TRBJ1-5
cdr3_aa: ASSLIAGNQPQH

v_call: TRBV2
j_call: TRBJ2-7
cdr3_aa: ASSSRGAMGFRAYEQY

v_call: TRBV30
j_call: TRBJ1-1
cdr3_aa: AWNRLNTEAF

v_call: TRBV11-1
j_call: TRBJ2-1
cdr3_aa: ASSFLSIEQF

v_call: TRBV5-5
j_call: TRBJ1-5
cdr3_aa: ASSLDWGNQPQH

v_call: TRBV19
j_call: TRBJ2-1
cdr3_aa: ASRGTGDIKAYNEQF

v_call: TRBV28
j_call: TRBJ2-3
cdr3_aa: ASREGTSTDTQY

v_call: TRBV9
j_call: TRBJ2-7
cdr3_aa: ASSVQKRPSYEQY

v_call: TRBV7-2
j_call: TRBJ2-2
cdr3_aa: ASSLQLFGELF

v_call: TRBV29-1
j_call: TRBJ1-6
cdr3_aa: SVGSGEGSPLH

v_call: TRBV4-1
j_call: TRBJ2-7
cdr3_aa: ASSHRLAGTYGVYEQY

v_call: TRBV9
j_call: TRBJ2-3
cdr3_aa: ASSVTGTYSTDTQY

v_call: TRBV10-3
j_call: TRBJ1-1
cdr3_aa: AISGGADEAF

v_call: TRBV5-1
j_call: TRBJ2-7
cdr3_aa: ASSTRTGPYEQY

v_call: TRBV5-4
j_call: TRBJ2-1
cdr3_aa: ASSWAPGQDYNEQF

v_call: TRBV6-6
j_call: TRBJ2-7
cdr3_aa: ASSYSGTDSYEQY

v_call: TRBV30
j_call: TRBJ1-1
cdr3_aa: AWTRPTGAEAF

v_call: TRBV20-1
j_call: TRBJ2-3
cdr3_aa: SARVGDTQY

v_call: TRBV28
j_call: TRBJ1-4
cdr3_aa: ASSLLGAQEKLF

v_call: TRBV7-1
j_call: TRBJ2-2
cdr3_aa: ASSTDGQGKGSRAGVLGTGELF

v_call: TRBV2
j_call: TRBJ2-1
cdr3_aa: ASSVFNEQF

v_call: TRBV7-9
j_call: TRBJ2-2
cdr3_aa: ASSSPAGDTVGRELF

v_call: TRBV19
j_call: TRBJ1-1
cdr3_aa: ASSNNPRPTRSTEAF

v_call: TRBV28
j_call: TRBJ2-3
cdr3_aa: ASSSPGTTSTDTQY

v_call: TRBV7-8
j_call: TRBJ2-3
cdr3_aa: ASSLGRGFRGTDTQY

v_call: TRBV11-2
j_call: TRBJ1-2
cdr3_aa: ASSLTGLGSRGYT

v_call: TRBV7-9
j_call: TRBJ2-7
cdr3_aa: ASSFSGNYEQY

v_call: TRBV28
j_call: TRBJ1-2
cdr3_aa: ASSLSGKDYGYT

v_call: TRBV5-1
j_call: TRBJ2-2
cdr3_aa: ASSLGAGTSGGELF